This entry lists 5 T cell receptor beta chains sequenced from one sample in a study of lymphopenia after photon versus proton radiotherapy. Profiled with immunoSEQ multiplex PCR; TCRdb holds only in-frame clones, not every one. In the table there are 25,000 to 35,000 clones, around 94% of which are singletons. This material consisted of peripheral blood, taken from a patient treated with photon-based radiotherapy. The receptors come from a woman between 50 and 59 years old with cholangiocarcinoma.

CDR3 coding DNA: TGCGCCAGCAGTGAGTGGCGAAATATGAACACTGAAGCTTTCTTT. The encoded protein is CASSEWRNMNTEAFF. The chain combines TRBV10-2 with TRBJ1-1; the D is unclear. The CDR3 contains 15 residues. The germline V gene has CDR1 WSHSY and CDR2 SAAADI. V dropped 1 base and J dropped 0 bases, with 9 bases sitting between them.

This clone appeared a few times. The V and J genes are TRBV7-8 and TRBJ1-5; D is unclear. Germline V lookup: CDR1 SGHVS, CDR2 FQNEAQ. This CDR3 has 13 amino acids. With 4 bases removed from V and 0 bases from J, the gap between germline ends came to 4 bases. CDR3: CASSSDSNQPQHF. CDR3 DNA: TGTGCCAGCAGCTCGGATAGCAATCAGCCCCAGCATTTT.

The chain carries TRBV27 and TRBJ1-2, with D possibly TRBD1 on 5 matching bases. The germline V gene encodes CDR1 MNHEY and CDR2 SMNVEV (reference sequence). CDR3 length: 14 residues. The V and J ends lost 2 bases and 4 bases respectively, with 11 bases between them. The CDR3 loop is CASSLDSGLYGYTF. CDR3 sequence (DNA): TGTGCCAGCAGTTTAGATTCGGGGCTCTATGGCTACACCTTC.

The CDR3 sequence is CASRNKQGAVGELFF. Here the CDR3 DNA reads TGTGCCAGTAGGAATAAACAGGGGGCGGTCGGGGAGCTGTTTTTT. The rearrangement joins TRBV19 to TRBJ2-2, with 9 bases that match TRBD1. This CDR3 comprises 15 residues. Losses at the gene ends were 6 bases for V and 7 bases for J; bases not matched to a gene: 9. Germline assignment: CDR1 LNHDA and CDR2 SQIVND (reference sequence).

The chain couples TRBV30 to TRBJ1-1; D perhaps matches TRBD1 (5 bases). Trimming pared 3 bases from V and 2 bases from J, leaving 13 bases between. CDR3 length: 14 residues. Germline V gene data show CDR1 as GTSNPN and CDR2 as SVGIG (reference sequence). DNA for the CDR3: TGTGCCTGGAGCCCTTGGGGGGTAAACACTGAAGCTTTCTTT. Amino acid sequence: CAWSPWGVNTEAFF.